The 22 T cell receptor beta chains below all came from one sample that was sequenced in a study of blood T cell repertoires in COVID-19. The protocol was immunoSEQ multiplex PCR, while the TCRdb copy is restricted to in-frame clones and leaves out a portion. In the table there are approximately 82,000 clones, 80% to 90% of which are singletons. Sequenced material: peripheral blood. These receptors were obtained from a man between 70 and 80 years old with active or convalescent COVID-19.

The chain combines TRBV29-1 with TRBJ2-7; D remains ambiguous. CDR1 is SQVTM, CDR2 ANQGSEA, per germline. Trimming took off 0 bases at V and 2 bases at J, with 8 bases between the two ends. The CDR3 sequence is 13 residues long. CDR3 protein: CSVEDLRTYEQYF. Here the CDR3 DNA reads TGCAGCGTTGAAGATCTGAGGACCTACGAGCAGTACTTC.

The chain uses TRBV19 and TRBJ1-2; a weak D match, TRBD1 (6 bases). The CDR3 runs to 15 residues. The germline gives CDR1 LNHDA, CDR2 SQIVND (reference sequence). Trimming pared 5 bases from V and 4 bases from J, leaving 17 bases between. This CDR3 reads CASSVIETGSYGYTF. The CDR3 DNA reads as TGTGCCAGTAGTGTTATTGAGACAGGTTCCTATGGCTACACCTTC. Filled out from reference TRBV19 and TRBJ1-2, the complete variable domain reads DGGITQSPKYLFRKEGQNVTLSCEQNLNHDAMYWYRQDPGQGLRLIYYSQIVNDFQKGDIAEGYSVSREKKESFPLTVTSAQKNPTAFYLCASSVIETGSYGYTFGSGTRLTVV.

V usage is TRBV5-5 and J usage is TRBJ1-4, with TRBD1 matching over 7 bases. Germline-derived CDR1 and CDR2 are SGHKS and YYEKEE (reference sequence). The CDR3 totals 16 residues. V was pared by 4 bases and J by 2 bases, with 8 bases of the junction left unmatched. CDR3 bases: TGTGCCAGCAGCGCTGGACAGGTGGTGACTAATGAAAAACTGTTTTTT. Protein sequence: CASSAGQVVTNEKLFF.

This clone was picked up a small number of times. J is TRBJ1-5 and V is TRBV28; 7 nucleotides align to TRBD1. The CDR3 is 14 amino acids. Germline lookup yields CDR1 MDHEN and CDR2 SYDVKM. After removal of 7 bases from V and 3 bases from J, the junction contained 6 bases not matched to a gene. CDR3 sequence: CASTPQGFNQPQHF. CDR3 coding DNA: TGTGCCAGCACACCACAGGGGTTCAATCAGCCCCAGCATTTT.

This chain uses TRBV2 with TRBJ2-1; 11 nucleotides match TRBD2. The length of the CDR3 is 16 residues. CDR1 is SNHLY, CDR2 FYNNEI, per germline. The V segment lost 4 bases and the J segment 6 bases; nucleotides outside the gene matches: 8. CDR3 region: CASSGVGTSGSNEQFF. DNA of the CDR3: TGTGCCAGCAGTGGAGTCGGGACTAGCGGTTCCAATGAGCAGTTCTTC.

V and J are TRBV19 and TRBJ2-1; TRBD2 matches 11 bases. V was clipped by 6 bases and J by 7 bases; unmatched bases: 17. Germline CDR1 LNHDA, CDR2 SQIVND (reference sequence). This CDR3 comprises 18 residues. CDR3 sequence reads: CASSDKVSGRATRNEQFF. The CDR3 coding sequence is TGTGCCAGTAGCGACAAGGTTAGCGGGAGGGCCACTCGGAATGAGCAGTTCTTC.

The chain recombines TRBV10-3 with TRBJ1-1; no clear D. Per the germline V gene, CDR1 is ENHRY and CDR2 is SYGVKD. The V gene lost 2 bases and the J gene lost 1 base, with 8 bases spanning the gap. The CDR3 totals 14 residues. The CDR3 DNA is TGTGCCATCAGTGAGAGTCAGAAGAACACTGAAGCTTTCTTT. This sequence encodes CAISESQKNTEAFF.

The chain joins TRBV5-5 to TRBJ2-7, with a possible D match to TRBD2 (6 bases). Germline V lookup: CDR1 SGHKS, CDR2 YYEKEE (reference sequence). This CDR3 spans 15 amino acids. Deletions cut 1 base from V and 6 bases from J, with 17 bases between. This chain's CDR3 is CASSLNSRETREQYF. Written as DNA, the CDR3 is TGTGCCAGCAGCTTGAATTCACGGGAGACCCGCGAGCAGTACTTC.

CDR3 coding DNA: TGTGCCAGCAGTGAAGTGTTCGGGACAGGGTACAACGTCCTGACTTTC. Protein: CASSEVFGTGYNVLTF. The rearrangement links TRBV2 to TRBJ2-6, with TRBD1 identical over 9 bases. CDR1 is SNHLY, CDR2 FYNNEI, per germline. This CDR3 region has 16 residues. Trimming cost V 1 base and J 9 bases; bases outside gene matches: 7.

The chain couples TRBV2 to TRBJ2-1, with unresolved D. From germline, CDR1 is SNHLY and CDR2 FYNNEI. The germline V and J ends were trimmed by 7 bases and 0 bases, with 13 bases remaining between them. The CDR3 extends over 15 amino acids. CDR3 sequence reads: CASKGDSSSYNEQFF. CDR3 nucleotides: TGTGCCAGCAAAGGCGATAGCAGCTCCTACAATGAGCAGTTCTTC.

The count of this clone is one. This chain connects TRBV5-4 to TRBJ2-3; 7 bases fit TRBD2. The germline CDR1 and CDR2 sequences are SGHNT and YYREEE (reference sequence). CDR3 length equals 15 residues. After removal of 4 bases from V and 2 bases from J, the junction contained 7 bases not matched to a gene. The chain's CDR3 is CASSLGGDLTDTQYF. The CDR3 bases are TGTGCCAGCAGCCTTGGGGGGGACCTCACAGATACGCAGTATTTT.

The DNA for the CDR3 is TGTGCCAGCTCACCACTCATGGGGGGTTACAATGAGCAGTTCTTC. The encoded protein is CASSPLMGGYNEQFF. The chain joins TRBV18 to TRBJ2-1, with a possible D match to TRBD2 (6 bases). The germline V gene encodes CDR1 KGHSH and CDR2 LQKENI. The CDR3 is made up of 15 amino acids. Between the trimmed V and J ends, which lost 1 base and 4 bases, there was a span of 11 bases.

The chain combines TRBV7-9 with TRBJ1-1; the D is unclear. CDR3 length: 13 residues. The V gene lost 2 bases and the J gene lost 0 bases, with 4 bases spanning the gap. Germline V lookup: CDR1 SEHNR, CDR2 FQNEAQ (reference sequence). The CDR3 DNA reads as TGTGCCAGCAGCTTAACTCTGAACACTGAAGCTTTCTTT. Its protein is CASSLTLNTEAFF.

To note about this clone: Mismatch with germline at one junction end may stem from a read error. V and J are TRBV7-9 and TRBJ1-2, with D possibly TRBD1 on 6 matching bases. The CDR3 has 13 residues. CDR1 and CDR2 (germline): SEHNR, FQNEAQ (reference sequence). CDR3 nucleotides: TGTGCCAGCAACCGGTGGAGGACAGCGGGAATCCCCTTC. Translation: CASNRWRTAGIPF.

The chain combines TRBV27 with TRBJ1-1; tentatively, D is TRBD1 (6 bases). There are 16 residues in the CDR3. The V gene's germline CDR1 is MNHEY and CDR2 SMNVEV (reference sequence). V was clipped by 2 bases and J by 1 base, with 14 bases between them. CDR3 in DNA: TGTGCCAGCAGTTTAGGATGGTGGGGGCAGAACACTGAAGCTTTCTTT. It translates to CASSLGWWGQNTEAFF.

The V call is TRBV24-1, the J call TRBJ1-5, with 7 bases matching TRBD1. The trim removed 4 bases at V and 4 bases at J, leaving 3 bases unmatched. The CDR3 consists of 14 residues. Germline V lookup: CDR1 KGHDR, CDR2 SFDVKD. In nucleotides, the CDR3 is TGTGCCACCAGTGAAGGGACAGCAAATCAGCCCCAGCATTTT. Translated, it gives CATSEGTANQPQHF.

The J gene is TRBJ2-4, the V gene TRBV5-1; 8 positions match TRBD1. The CDR3 spans 14 residues. Germline CDR1 reads SGHRS; CDR2 reads YFSETQ. The V gene end was trimmed by 4 bases and the J gene end by 6 bases; junction bases not matched to a gene: 6. The CDR3 region has the DNA TGCGCCAGCAGCGCTGGGACAGGTTTAAACATTCAGTACTTC. It is translated as CASSAGTGLNIQYF.

This chain links TRBV4-3 with TRBJ1-6; no reliable D call. Germline CDR1 reads LGHNA; CDR2 reads YSLEER. This CDR3 comprises 16 residues. The V and J ends lost 0 bases and 9 bases respectively, with 15 bases between them. The CDR3 DNA sequence: TGCGCCAGCAGCCAAGAATATGGCCAGGTCCGTTCACCCCTCCACTTT. Protein: CASSQEYGQVRSPLHF.

J is TRBJ1-4 and V is TRBV15, with D unclear. Deletions cut 0 bases from V and 4 bases from J, with 12 bases between. This CDR3 spans 16 amino acids. Looked up from germline, CDR1 is LNHNV and CDR2 is YYDKDF (reference sequence). CDR3 sequence reads: CATSRDFVGLNEKLFF. In DNA, the CDR3 is TGTGCCACCAGCAGAGATTTTGTGGGCCTTAATGAAAAACTGTTTTTT.

The chain combines TRBV5-1 with TRBJ1-4, with D unresolved. The CDR3 is 14 amino acids. The germline V gene has CDR1 SGHRS and CDR2 YFSETQ. Trimming left V 1 base short and J 0 bases short, with 4 bases between. The CDR3 region has the DNA TGCGCCAGCAGCTTGACAGCAACTAATGAAAAACTGTTTTTT. It is translated as CASSLTATNEKLFF.

The chain is built from TRBV28 and TRBJ2-7; 12 bases align to TRBD2. Germline CDR1 MDHEN, CDR2 SYDVKM. V lost 6 bases to trimming and J lost 3 bases; unmatched junction nucleotides: 3. The CDR3 sequence is 14 residues long. For the CDR3, the DNA is TGTGCCAGCAGCATACTAGCGGGGGGCTACGAGCAGTACTTC. The encoded protein is CASSILAGGYEQYF. The full variable domain, in which reference TRBV28 and TRBJ2-7 provide the parts outside the CDR3, is DVKVTQSSRYLVKRTGEKVFLECVQDMDHENMFWYRQDPGLGLRLIYFSYDVKMKEKGDIPEGYSVSREKKERFSLILESASTNQTSMYLCASSILAGGYEQYFGPGTRLTVT.

This rearrangement joins TRBV2 to TRBJ2-5; weak D call: TRBD2 (8 bases). Germline V gene lookup returns CDR1 SNHLY and CDR2 FYNNEI. Between the trimmed V and J ends, which lost 0 bases and 7 bases, there was a span of 15 bases. The CDR3 consists of 15 residues. CDR3 in amino acids: CASSEARGAGGTQYF. The CDR3 nucleotides read TGTGCCAGCAGTGAAGCCAGGGGGGCGGGGGGGACCCAGTACTTC. The complete variable domain, with remaining parts taken from reference TRBV2 and TRBJ2-5, reads EPEVTQTPSHQVTQMGQEVILRCVPISNHLYFYWYRQILGQKVEFLVSFYNNEISEKSEIFDDQFSVERPDGSNFTLKIRSTKLEDSAMYFCASSEARGAGGTQYFGPGTRLLVL.